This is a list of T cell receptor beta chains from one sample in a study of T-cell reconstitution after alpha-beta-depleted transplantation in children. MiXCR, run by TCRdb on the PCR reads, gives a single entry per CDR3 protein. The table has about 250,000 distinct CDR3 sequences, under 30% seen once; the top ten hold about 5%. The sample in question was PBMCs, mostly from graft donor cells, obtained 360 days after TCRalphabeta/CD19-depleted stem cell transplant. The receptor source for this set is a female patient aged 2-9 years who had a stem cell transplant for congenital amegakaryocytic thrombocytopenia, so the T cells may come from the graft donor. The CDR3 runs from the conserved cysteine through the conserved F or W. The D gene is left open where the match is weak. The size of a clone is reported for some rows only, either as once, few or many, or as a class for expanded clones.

CDR3: CASSNTSEQYF
DNA: TGTGCCAGCAGCAATACGTCCGAGCAGTACTTC
D: -
J: TRBJ2-7
size: -
V: TRBV21-1

CDR3: CASSLSATNEKLFF
DNA: TGCGCCAGCAGCTTAAGTGCAACTAATGAAAAACTGTTTTTT
D: -
J: TRBJ1-4
size: few
V: TRBV5-1

CDR3: CSVEEGKLAGEVDTQYF
DNA: TGCAGCGTTGAAGAAGGGAAACTAGCGGGAGAAGTCGATACGCAGTATTTT
D: TRBD2
J: TRBJ2-3
size: -
V: TRBV29-1

CDR3: CASNRSPEYGYTF
DNA: TGTGCCAGCAACCGAAGTCCAGAATATGGCTACACCTTC
D: -
J: TRBJ1-2
size: -
V: TRBV2

CDR3: CASSLSYGYGYTF
DNA: TGCGCCAGCAGCTTGTCCTATGGCTATGGCTACACCTTC
D: -
J: TRBJ1-2
size: -
V: TRBV5-1

CDR3: CSGGLAGLFNEQFF
DNA: TGCAGTGGTGGACTAGCGGGATTATTCAATGAGCAGTTCTTC
D: TRBD2
J: TRBJ2-1
size: few
V: TRBV20-1

CDR3: CASSRTWDHSYEQYF
DNA: TGCGCCAGCAGCCGTACCTGGGACCACTCCTACGAGCAGTACTTC
D: -
J: TRBJ2-7
size: few
V: TRBV5-1

CDR3: CASSPGGNRPTDTQYF
DNA: TGCGCCAGCAGCCCGGGTGGTAACCGACCCACAGATACGCAGTATTTT
D: -
J: TRBJ2-3
size: -
V: TRBV5-1

CDR3: CASSSGGGVGAFF
DNA: TGTGCCAGCAGTTCCGGAGGAGGGGTCGGAGCTTTCTTT
D: -
J: TRBJ1-1
size: few
V: TRBV7-6

CDR3: CASSLWGFGYTF
DNA: TGTGCCAGCAGCTTATGGGGTTTTGGCTACACCTTC
D: -
J: TRBJ1-2
size: few
V: TRBV7-2

CDR3: CASSPTVPSSGNTIYF
DNA: TGCGCCAGCAGCCCGACAGTTCCTAGCTCTGGAAACACCATATATTTT
D: -
J: TRBJ1-3
size: -
V: TRBV4-3

CDR3: CATSDRAPLYGYTF
DNA: TGTGCCACTTCGGACAGGGCGCCGCTCTATGGCTACACCTTC
D: TRBD1
J: TRBJ1-2
size: -
V: TRBV10-3

CDR3: CATSRGVSGTAISPGNTIYF
DNA: TGTGCCACCAGCAGAGGAGTATCGGGGACAGCCATCTCTCCTGGAAACACCATATATTTT
D: TRBD1
J: TRBJ1-3
size: -
V: TRBV15

CDR3: CATSRDDRGGEKLFF
DNA: TGTGCCACCAGCAGAGATGACAGGGGAGGTGAAAAACTGTTTTTT
D: TRBD1
J: TRBJ1-4
size: few
V: TRBV15

CDR3: CAWSPVHYGYTF
DNA: TGTGCCTGGAGTCCTGTCCACTATGGCTACACCTTC
D: -
J: TRBJ1-2
size: -
V: TRBV30

CDR3: CASSQARVLAGANVLTF
DNA: TGCGCCAGCAGCCAAGCGAGGGTGTTGGCTGGGGCCAACGTCCTGACTTTC
D: -
J: TRBJ2-6
size: few
V: TRBV4-3

CDR3: CATSDSDYEQYF
DNA: TGTGCCACCAGCGACTCAGATTACGAGCAGTACTTC
D: -
J: TRBJ2-7
size: few
V: TRBV24-1

CDR3: CASSQDTLGGGSYEQYF
DNA: TGCGCCAGCAGCCAAGATACCCTAGGGGGGGGGTCCTACGAGCAGTACTTC
D: -
J: TRBJ2-7
size: -
V: TRBV4-3

CDR3: CAISVEDDGYTF
DNA: TGTGCCATCAGTGTCGAGGATGATGGCTACACCTTC
D: -
J: TRBJ1-2
size: few
V: TRBV10-3

CDR3: CSTIAGGPTDTQYF
DNA: TGCAGTACGATAGCGGGAGGGCCCACAGATACGCAGTATTTT
D: TRBD2
J: TRBJ2-3
size: few
V: TRBV20-1

CDR3: CASRPSGGAGQETQYF
DNA: TGTGCCAGCAGACCCAGCGGGGGGGCCGGGCAAGAGACCCAGTACTTC
D: TRBD2
J: TRBJ2-5
size: few
V: TRBV12-3/TRBV12-4

CDR3: CASSSPLAGGSRYGTDTQYF
DNA: TGTGCCAGCAGCTCCCCCCTAGCGGGAGGGTCCCGATATGGCACAGATACGCAGTATTTT
D: TRBD2
J: TRBJ2-3
size: -
V: TRBV11-2

CDR3: CSASQGYEQYF
DNA: TGCAGTGCTTCACAGGGCTACGAGCAGTACTTC
D: -
J: TRBJ2-7
size: -
V: TRBV20-1

CDR3: CSAGDMTNEKLFF
DNA: TGCAGTGCTGGGGACATGACTAATGAAAAACTGTTTTTT
D: -
J: TRBJ1-4
size: -
V: TRBV20-1

CDR3: CASPSGTGIPEQYF
DNA: TGCGCCAGCCCCTCCGGGACAGGGATTCCTGAGCAGTACTTC
D: TRBD1
J: TRBJ2-7
size: few
V: TRBV23-1

CDR3: CASSMTAGTGLFYEQYF
DNA: TGTGCCAGCAGTATGACCGCCGGGACAGGACTTTTCTACGAGCAGTACTTC
D: TRBD1
J: TRBJ2-7
size: few
V: TRBV12-3/TRBV12-4

CDR3: CSADTSGSLYNEQFF
DNA: TGCAGTGCTGATACTAGCGGCTCCCTCTACAATGAGCAGTTCTTC
D: TRBD2
J: TRBJ2-1
size: -
V: TRBV20-1

CDR3: CSATLLPRVVYNEQFF
DNA: TGCAGTGCTACCCTCCTCCCTAGGGTTGTTTACAATGAGCAGTTCTTC
D: -
J: TRBJ2-1
size: -
V: TRBV20-1

CDR3: CSARDLSRGTDTQYF
DNA: TGCAGTGCTAGAGATCTGAGTCGTGGCACAGATACGCAGTATTTT
D: -
J: TRBJ2-3
size: -
V: TRBV20-1

CDR3: CAQGRPYEQYF
DNA: TGTGCGCAAGGACGGCCCTACGAGCAGTACTTC
D: -
J: TRBJ2-7
size: -
V: TRBV30

CDR3: CASSIGSVLFGEQYF
DNA: TGTGCCAGTAGTATCGGTTCTGTCCTCTTCGGCGAGCAGTACTTC
D: -
J: TRBJ2-7
size: few
V: TRBV19

CDR3: CASSIGSVSGANVLTF
DNA: TGTGCCAGTAGTATAGGCTCGGTCTCTGGGGCCAACGTCCTGACTTTC
D: -
J: TRBJ2-6
size: -
V: TRBV19

CDR3: CASSPPTKHTDTQYF
DNA: TGTGCCAGCTCACCCCCGACCAAACACACAGATACGCAGTATTTT
D: -
J: TRBJ2-3
size: few
V: TRBV18

CDR3: CASRRLAGNSYNEQFF
DNA: TGCGCCAGCAGGCGACTAGCGGGGAATTCCTACAATGAGCAGTTCTTC
D: TRBD2
J: TRBJ2-1
size: few
V: TRBV4-1

CDR3: CASSTPRGRNTEAFF
DNA: TGTGCCAGCAGTACGCCTCGAGGCAGGAACACTGAAGCTTTCTTT
D: -
J: TRBJ1-1
size: -
V: TRBV6-1

CDR3: CSARTRRANSGNTIYF
DNA: TGCAGTGCTAGGACCCGCCGGGCCAACTCTGGAAACACCATATATTTT
D: -
J: TRBJ1-3
size: -
V: TRBV20-1

CDR3: CASSPQVSGGMYEQFF
DNA: TGTGCCAGCAGCCCCCAGGTATCTGGGGGGATGTATGAGCAGTTCTTC
D: -
J: TRBJ2-1
size: -
V: TRBV4-2

CDR3: CASSLGRTGGTDTQYF
DNA: TGTGCCAGCAGCTTAGGACGGACAGGGGGCACAGATACGCAGTATTTT
D: TRBD1
J: TRBJ2-3
size: few
V: TRBV7-8

CDR3: CASSLEVRSYNEQFF
DNA: TGCGCCAGCAGCTTGGAGGTACGCTCCTACAATGAGCAGTTCTTC
D: -
J: TRBJ2-1
size: -
V: TRBV5-1

CDR3: CATKSEANEKLFF
DNA: TGTGCCACCAAATCGGAGGCTAATGAAAAACTGTTTTTT
D: -
J: TRBJ1-4
size: -
V: TRBV6-1

CDR3: CASSLRTGSFYEQYF
DNA: TGTGCCAGCAGCCTTAGGACAGGCTCCTTCTACGAGCAGTACTTC
D: TRBD1
J: TRBJ2-7
size: -
V: TRBV2

CDR3: CASSQAGTRRWNEQFF
DNA: TGTGCCAGCAGCCAAGCCGGGACGAGGCGTTGGAATGAGCAGTTCTTC
D: -
J: TRBJ2-1
size: few
V: TRBV3-1

CDR3: CASSPGGTENTEAFF
DNA: TGTGCCAGCAGCCCAGGGGGGACAGAAAACACTGAAGCTTTCTTT
D: TRBD1
J: TRBJ1-1
size: few
V: TRBV7-9